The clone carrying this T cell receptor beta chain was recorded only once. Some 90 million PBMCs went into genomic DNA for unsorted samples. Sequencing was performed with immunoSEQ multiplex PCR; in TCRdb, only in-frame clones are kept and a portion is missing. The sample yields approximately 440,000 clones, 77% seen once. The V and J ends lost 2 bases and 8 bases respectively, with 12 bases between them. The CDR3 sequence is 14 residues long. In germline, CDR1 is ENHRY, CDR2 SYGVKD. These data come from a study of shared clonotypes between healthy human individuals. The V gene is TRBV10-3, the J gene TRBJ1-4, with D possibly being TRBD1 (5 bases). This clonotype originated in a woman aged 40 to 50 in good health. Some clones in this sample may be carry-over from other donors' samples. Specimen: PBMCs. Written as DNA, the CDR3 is TGTGCCATCAGTGAGGCAGGGAGGGGCGAAAAACTGTTTTTT. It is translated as CAISEAGRGEKLFF.